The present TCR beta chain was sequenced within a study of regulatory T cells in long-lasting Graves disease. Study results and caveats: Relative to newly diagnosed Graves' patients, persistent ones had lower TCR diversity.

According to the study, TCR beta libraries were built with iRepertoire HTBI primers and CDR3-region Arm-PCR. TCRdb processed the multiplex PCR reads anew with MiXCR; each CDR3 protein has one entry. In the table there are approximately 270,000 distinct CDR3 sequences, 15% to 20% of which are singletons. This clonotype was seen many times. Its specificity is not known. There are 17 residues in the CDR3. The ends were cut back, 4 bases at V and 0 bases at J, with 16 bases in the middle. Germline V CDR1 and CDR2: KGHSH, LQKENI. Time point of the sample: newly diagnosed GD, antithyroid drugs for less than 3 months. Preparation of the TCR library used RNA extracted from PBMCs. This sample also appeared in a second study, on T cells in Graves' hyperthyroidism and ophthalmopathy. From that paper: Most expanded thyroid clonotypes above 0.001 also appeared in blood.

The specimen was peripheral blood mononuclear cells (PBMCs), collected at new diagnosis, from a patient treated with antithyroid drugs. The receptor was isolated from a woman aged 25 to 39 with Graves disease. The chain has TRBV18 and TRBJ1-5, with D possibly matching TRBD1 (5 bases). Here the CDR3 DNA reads TGTGCCAGCTCACGAGGGACTCCTTCGAGTAGCAATCAGCCCCAGCATTTT. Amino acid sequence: CASSRGTPSSSNQPQHF.